This T cell receptor (beta chain) is drawn from a study of blood T cells in healthy people across ages. A J-beta primer mix and a sample-barcoded 5' primer were used in a second PCR of about 6 to 12 cycles. Each CDR3 protein is one row after TCRdb ran MiXCR on the 5' RACE reads. The table records about 970,000 distinct CDR3 sequences, around 54% of them present only once. From germline, CDR1 is MNHEY and CDR2 SMNVEV (reference sequence). J was trimmed by 1 base and V by 10 bases; bases with no gene match: 4. The CDR3 spans 13 residues. The V gene is TRBV27, the J gene TRBJ2-3, with TRBD2 matching 8 bases. This sequence was found in a woman aged 60-75 years in good health. The source material was blood. The CDR3: CATQLAGTDTQYF. CDR3 DNA sequence: TGTGCCACACAACTAGCGGGCACAGATACGCAGTATTTT.